These T cell receptor beta chains were read from a single sample in a study of patients and donors after allogeneic stem cell transplantation. Using its own MiXCR run on the RT-PCR reads, TCRdb lists one record per CDR3 protein. The sample lists 920,000 or so distinct CDR3 sequences, about a sixth occurring once. Sequencing was carried out using blood, either unsorted or a sorted T cell fraction (not recorded which). All receptors come from a human donor who was either an allogeneic HSCT recipient or a stem cell or donor lymphocyte infusion donor (not recorded which). It is not recorded whose cells these are; they may come from a transplant donor. The CDR3 runs from the conserved cysteine through the conserved F or W. A D gene is named only where the DNA matches it firmly. Only some rows state a clone size, as once, few, many or a class for expanded clones.

J gene | V gene | D gene | CDR3 length | clone size | CDR3 protein | CDR3 DNA
TRBJ1-1 | TRBV4-3 | - | 16 | - | CASSQDGGPTPTEAFF | TGCGCCAGCAGCCAAGACGGGGGCCCGACACCAACTGAAGCTTTCTTT
TRBJ1-1 | TRBV6-1 | - | 15 | - | CASRRGGRMNTEAFF | TGTGCCAGCAGGAGAGGAGGGAGGATGAACACTGAAGCTTTCTTT
TRBJ2-1 | TRBV25-1 | TRBD2 | 18 | few | CASSEGTSGGLLYNEQFF | TGTGCCAGCAGTGAAGGGACTAGCGGGGGCCTCCTTTACAATGAGCAGTTCTTC
TRBJ2-5 | TRBV12-3/TRBV12-4 | TRBD1 | 15 | many | CASSLIRGQGETQYF | TGTGCCAGCAGTTTAATTCGGGGACAGGGAGAGACCCAGTACTTC
TRBJ2-1 | TRBV29-1 | TRBD1 | 15 | many | CSVEDIGGAYNEQFF | TGCAGCGTTGAAGATATAGGGGGCGCGTACAATGAGCAGTTCTTC
TRBJ2-3 | TRBV15 | - | 14 | - | CATSRVWHTDTQYF | TGTGCCACCAGCAGAGTGTGGCACACAGATACGCAGTATTTT
TRBJ1-3 | TRBV15 | - | 18 | - | CATSRDLARSLSGNTIYF | TGTGCCACCAGCAGAGATTTGGCAAGGAGCCTCTCTGGAAACACCATATATTTT
TRBJ2-7 | TRBV7-3 | TRBD1 | 16 | - | CASSLIRTGGTDEQYF | TGTGCCAGCAGCTTAATTCGGACAGGGGGGACGGACGAGCAGTACTTC
TRBJ2-1 | TRBV30 | - | 14 | - | CAWSVGLAGSEQFF | TGTGCCTGGAGTGTGGGTCTCGCAGGTAGTGAGCAGTTCTTC
TRBJ2-5 | TRBV30 | - | 10 | - | CAWGRETQYF | TGTGCCTGGGGGAGGGAGACCCAGTACTTC
TRBJ1-1 | TRBV12-3/TRBV12-4 | - | 13 | - | CASRPGFGTEAFF | TGTGCCAGCAGACCAGGGTTCGGCACTGAAGCTTTCTTT
TRBJ2-4 | TRBV20-1 | TRBD2 | 16 | few | CSAREPSGGRKNIQYF | TGCAGTGCTAGAGAGCCTAGCGGGGGGCGCAAAAACATTCAGTACTTC
TRBJ2-7 | TRBV11-3 | TRBD2 | 16 | - | CASSRRVAGVRYEQYF | TGTGCCAGCAGCCGGAGGGTAGCGGGGGTCCGCTACGAGCAGTACTTC
TRBJ2-7 | TRBV6-5 | - | 16 | - | CASSYSIAGGSYEQYF | TGTGCCAGCAGTTACTCGATAGCTGGGGGATCCTACGAGCAGTACTTC
TRBJ2-4 | TRBV20-1 | - | 14 | many | CSAAPGLAKNIQYF | TGCAGTGCTGCACCGGGGCTAGCCAAAAACATTCAGTACTTC
TRBJ1-1 | TRBV7-3 | TRBD1 | 15 | - | CASSWTGGEDTEAFF | TGTGCCAGCAGCTGGACAGGGGGCGAGGACACTGAAGCTTTCTTT
TRBJ2-7 | TRBV27 | TRBD1 | 14 | few | CASSFNRGSVEQYF | TGTGCCAGCAGTTTCAACAGGGGGTCGGTCGAGCAGTACTTC
TRBJ2-7 | TRBV12-3/TRBV12-4 | - | 15 | many | CASSLSGAGSYEQYF | TGTGCCAGCAGTTTATCGGGAGCGGGCTCCTACGAGCAGTACTTC
TRBJ1-2 | TRBV3-1 | - | 15 | few | CASSPRTRGRYGYTF | TGTGCCAGCAGCCCCAGGACTCGGGGCCGCTATGGCTACACCTTC
TRBJ2-4 | TRBV6-4 | - | 15 | few | CASSKPPVAKNIQYF | TGTGCCAGCAGTAAACCTCCGGTAGCCAAAAACATTCAGTACTTC
TRBJ1-3 | TRBV5-1 | TRBD1 | 16 | - | CASSQGQANSGNTIYF | TGCGCCAGCAGCCAGGGACAGGCTAACTCTGGAAACACCATATATTTT
TRBJ1-2 | TRBV6-1 | - | 13 | few | CASSQGSSYGYTF | TGTGCCAGCAGCCAGGGTAGTAGCTATGGCTACACCTTC
TRBJ1-2 | TRBV29-1 | TRBD1 | 13 | few | CSANGQGPYGYTF | TGCAGCGCCAACGGACAGGGGCCCTATGGCTACACCTTC
TRBJ1-1 | TRBV20-1 | TRBD1 | 14 | - | CSASLGTATTEAFF | TGCAGTGCTAGCTTGGGGACAGCCACCACTGAAGCTTTCTTT
TRBJ2-7 | TRBV7-9 | - | 15 | - | CASSLGRRLAYEQYF | TGTGCCAGCAGTTTAGGGAGGCGGCTAGCCTACGAGCAGTACTTC
TRBJ2-3 | TRBV12-3/TRBV12-4 | TRBD1 | 15 | many | CASSPGQGAGDTQYF | TGTGCCAGCAGTCCCGGACAGGGGGCGGGAGATACGCAGTATTTT
TRBJ2-1 | TRBV9 | TRBD2 | 15 | - | CASSAGSTSGYEQFF | TGTGCCAGCAGCGCCGGTTCGACTAGCGGATATGAGCAGTTCTTC
TRBJ1-3 | TRBV4-3 | - | 17 | few | CASSQDRGLTSGNTIYF | TGCGCCAGCAGCCAAGATCGAGGATTGACCTCTGGAAACACCATATATTTT
TRBJ1-4 | TRBV5-1 | - | 14 | many | CASSLGRSNEKLFF | TGCGCCAGCAGCCTTGGGCGTTCGAATGAAAAACTGTTTTTT
TRBJ2-1 | TRBV7-3 | TRBD2 | 16 | few | CASSTSGTSGGDEQFF | TGTGCCAGCAGCACCTCCGGGACTAGCGGGGGGGATGAGCAGTTCTTC
TRBJ2-7 | TRBV4-3 | - | 15 | few | CASSPWAITIYEQYF | TGCGCCAGCAGCCCGTGGGCGATAACCATCTACGAGCAGTACTTC
TRBJ2-5 | TRBV5-1 | - | 14 | - | CASSLSLLEDRRYF | TGCGCCAGCAGCTTATCGCTCCTGGAGGACCGCAGGTACTTC
TRBJ1-4 | TRBV12-3/TRBV12-4 | TRBD1 | 14 | few | CASRRTGERKKLFF | TGTGCCAGCAGACGTACAGGGGAGAGGAAAAAACTGTTTTTT
TRBJ2-5 | TRBV20-1 | - | 15 | few | CSARTLGTAQETQYF | TGCAGTGCGAGGACCCTAGGGACGGCGCAAGAGACCCAGTACTTC
TRBJ1-1 | TRBV19 | TRBD1 | 15 | few | CASYRQGAMNTEAFF | TGTGCCAGTTACCGACAGGGAGCCATGAACACTGAAGCTTTCTTT
TRBJ2-2 | TRBV7-2 | TRBD1 | 15 | - | CASRSGQPNTGELFF | TGTGCCAGCAGGTCGGGACAGCCGAACACCGGGGAGCTGTTTTTT
TRBJ2-7 | TRBV4-3 | - | 15 | few | CASSHLRILGYEQYF | TGCGCCAGCAGCCACCTTCGTATTTTGGGGTACGAGCAGTACTTC
TRBJ2-7 | TRBV12-3/TRBV12-4 | TRBD2 | 15 | - | CASSVAGGLTYEQYF | TGTGCCAGCAGTGTAGCGGGAGGACTTACCTACGAGCAGTACTTC
TRBJ2-2 | TRBV10-3 | - | 11 | few | CALGRGPELFF | TGTGCCCTGGGGCGAGGCCCGGAGCTGTTTTTT
TRBJ2-1 | TRBV19 | - | 14 | few | CASSKEVVNNEQFF | TGTGCCAGTAGTAAAGAGGTGGTCAACAATGAGCAGTTCTTC
TRBJ2-7 | TRBV4-1 | - | 12 | - | CASSQIGYEQYF | TGCGCCAGCAGCCAAATAGGGTACGAGCAGTACTTC
TRBJ2-3 | TRBV27 | - | 14 | few | CASSSPGLPDTQYF | TGTGCCAGCAGTTCCCCGGGGCTGCCAGATACGCAGTATTTT
TRBJ2-7 | TRBV6-1 | - | 16 | - | CASSESVGAGHPEQYF | TGTGCCAGCAGTGAATCCGTCGGGGCAGGGCACCCCGAGCAGTACTTC
TRBJ1-5 | TRBV20-1 | - | 14 | - | CSATSTGINQPQHF | TGCAGTGCTACTAGTACAGGGATCAATCAGCCCCAGCATTTT